A selection of T cell receptor beta chains follows, all from one sample in a study of blood T cells in healthy people across ages. TCRdb re-called the 5' RACE reads through MiXCR, storing one row per CDR3 protein. Found here are 1,800,000 or so distinct CDR3 sequences, 30% to 40% of them singletons; the top ten hold about 23%. Sequenced material: blood. These receptors all come from a human donor in good health. The CDR3 runs from the conserved cysteine through the conserved F or W.

>TRBJ2-7|TRBV6-5
CASSYGQGTYEQYF
>TRBJ1-5|TRBV20-1
CSARDRRVGSGQPQHF
>TRBJ1-5|TRBV20-1
CSARDGLGQGYGQPQHF
>TRBJ2-7|TRBV11-3
CACSLGLAGGQQYF
>TRBJ2-3|TRBV7-3
CASSSPAGTGDTQYF
>TRBJ1-2|TRBV6-6
CASSPQRGTVHGYTF
>TRBJ1-1|TRBV4-3
CASSQDLEGLNTEAFF
>TRBJ2-3|TRBV29-1
CSVLREAQTDTRYF
>TRBJ2-1|TRBV5-1
CASSLEDRVYNEQFF
>TRBJ1-5|TRBV7-8
CASSPYFWPDSNQPQHF
>TRBJ1-3|TRBV28
CASSPSGSGNTIYF
>TRBJ2-5|TRBV10-3
CATETGNQETQYF
>TRBJ2-3|TRBV7-2
CAGSLARLAGRTDTQYF
>TRBJ1-1|TRBV19
CASTPVGGDTEAFF
>TRBJ1-2|TRBV29-1
CSVRTTGGGYTF
>TRBJ1-2|TRBV10-3
CAIGSMQGYGYTF
>NA|TRBV20-1
CSARDGTGPGSEQYF
>TRBJ1-5|TRBV27
CASKPTGGLQPQHF
>TRBJ2-7|TRBV3-1
CASSQLYSYEQYF
>TRBJ2-4|TRBV15
CATSRDLGLLNIQYF
>TRBJ2-5|TRBV20-1
CSAARDTETQYF
>TRBJ1-2|TRBV5-5
CASSLTSTGLVVYGYTF
>TRBJ1-2|TRBV5-1
CASTREGSYGYTF
>TRBJ2-7|TRBV6-6
CASTPSISSGESYEQYF
>TRBJ1-6|TRBV20-1
CSAHLGQGADNSPLHF
>TRBJ1-3|TRBV28
CASSIVSGNTIYF
>TRBJ1-2|TRBV3-1
CASSQAMGGYTF
>TRBJ1-2|TRBV30
CAWSVRFGGYTF
>TRBJ1-3|TRBV9
CASSVGAYYSGNTIYF
>TRBJ1-2|TRBV2
CAREGWGSYGYTF
>TRBJ2-5|TRBV29-1
CNVKRGQETQYF
>NA|TRBV6-5
CASSYSTGYRVYEQYF
>TRBJ2-1|TRBV6-5
CASSSPGTGNHEQFF
>TRBJ2-7|TRBV11-2
CASSSSFDQQDISSYRSYEQYF
>TRBJ1-5|TRBV28
CASNPNNQPQHF
>TRBJ2-7|TRBV6-5
CASSWGSGGFYEQYF
>TRBJ2-5|TRBV10-3
CAIASRPGQGSGETQYF
>TRBJ2-7|TRBV28
CASSSPRGYYEQYF
>TRBJ2-5|TRBV6-5
CASSPRGRQETQYF
>TRBJ2-3|TRBV2
CASSDSGSGGTTDTQYF
>TRBJ2-3|TRBV14
CASSQFRGGGSTDTQYF
>TRBJ2-5|TRBV12-3/TRBV12-4
CASSLREAIPMGNEQYF
>TRBJ1-1|TRBV30
CAWSPRGDLRQGYYQDTEAFF